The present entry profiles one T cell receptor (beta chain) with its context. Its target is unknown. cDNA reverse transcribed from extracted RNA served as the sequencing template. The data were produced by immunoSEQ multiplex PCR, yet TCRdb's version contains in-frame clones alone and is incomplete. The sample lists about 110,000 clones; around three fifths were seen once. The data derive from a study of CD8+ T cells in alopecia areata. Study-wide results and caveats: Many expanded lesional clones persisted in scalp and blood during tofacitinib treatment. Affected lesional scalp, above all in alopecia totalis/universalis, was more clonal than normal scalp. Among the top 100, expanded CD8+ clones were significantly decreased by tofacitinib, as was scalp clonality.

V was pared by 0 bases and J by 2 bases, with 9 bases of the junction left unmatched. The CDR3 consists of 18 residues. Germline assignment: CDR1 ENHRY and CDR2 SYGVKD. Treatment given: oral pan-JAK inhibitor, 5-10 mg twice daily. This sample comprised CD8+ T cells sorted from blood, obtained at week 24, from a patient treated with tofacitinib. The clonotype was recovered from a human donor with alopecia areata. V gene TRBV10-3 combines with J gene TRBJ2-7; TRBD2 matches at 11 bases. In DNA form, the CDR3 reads TGTGCCATCAGTGAGTCACCCGGGACTAGCGGACTACCCTACGAGCAGTACTTC. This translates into CAISESPGTSGLPYEQYF.